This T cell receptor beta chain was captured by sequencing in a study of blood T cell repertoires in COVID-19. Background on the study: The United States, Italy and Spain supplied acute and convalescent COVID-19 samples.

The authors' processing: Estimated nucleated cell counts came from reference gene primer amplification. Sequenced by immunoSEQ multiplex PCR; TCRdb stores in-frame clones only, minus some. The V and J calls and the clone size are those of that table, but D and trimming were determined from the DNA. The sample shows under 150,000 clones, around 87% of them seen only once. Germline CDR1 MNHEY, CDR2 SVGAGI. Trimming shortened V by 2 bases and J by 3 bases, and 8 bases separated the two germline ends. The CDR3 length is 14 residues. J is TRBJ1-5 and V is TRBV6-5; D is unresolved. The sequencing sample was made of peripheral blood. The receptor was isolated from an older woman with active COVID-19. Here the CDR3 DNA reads TGTGCCAGCAGTTACGGGCGATACAATCAGCCCCAGCATTTT. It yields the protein CASSYGRYNQPQHF.